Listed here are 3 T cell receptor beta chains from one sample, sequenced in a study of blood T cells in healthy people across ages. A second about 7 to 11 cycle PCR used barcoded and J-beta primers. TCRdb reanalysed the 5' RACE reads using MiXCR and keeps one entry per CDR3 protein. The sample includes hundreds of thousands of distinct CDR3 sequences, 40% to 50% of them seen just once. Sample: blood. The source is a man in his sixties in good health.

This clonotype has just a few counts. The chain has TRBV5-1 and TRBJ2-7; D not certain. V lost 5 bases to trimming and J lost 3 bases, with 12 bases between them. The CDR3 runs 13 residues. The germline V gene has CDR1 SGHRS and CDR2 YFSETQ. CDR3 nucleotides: TGCGCCAGCAGTCCACAGCTTTACTACGAGCAGTACTTC. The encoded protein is CASSPQLYYEQYF.

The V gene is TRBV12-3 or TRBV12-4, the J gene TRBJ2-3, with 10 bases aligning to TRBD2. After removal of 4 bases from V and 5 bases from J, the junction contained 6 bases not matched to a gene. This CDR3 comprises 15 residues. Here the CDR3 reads CASSSSGGAGDTQYF. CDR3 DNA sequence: TGTGCCAGCAGTTCAAGCGGGGGGGCCGGAGATACGCAGTATTTT.

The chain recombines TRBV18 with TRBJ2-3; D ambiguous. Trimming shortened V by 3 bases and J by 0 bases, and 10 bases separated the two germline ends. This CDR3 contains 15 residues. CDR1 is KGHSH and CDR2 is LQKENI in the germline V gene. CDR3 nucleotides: TGTGCCAGCTCACCGAGTTTTACTAGCACAGATACGCAGTATTTT. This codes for CASSPSFTSTDTQYF.